This TCR beta chain was identified during a study of cytomegalovirus exposure and HLA in healthy donors. Notes on the study in general: It was found in a later analysis that first-cohort TCR clusters tended to co-occur in the 90 to 150 validation repertoires.

Regarding this clone: As yet, its antigen is unknown.

Separate from the approximately 670-subject first cohort was the roughly 130-subject validation cohort, to which the donors belonged. This table comes from immunoSEQ multiplex PCR, and its TCRdb copy is limited to in-frame clones, with some not included. The sample holds 150,000 or so clones, more than 70% seen once. With V trimmed by 6 bases and J by 1 base, 8 bases remained unmatched. The CDR3 totals 15 residues. Germline CDR1 MDHEN, CDR2 SYDVKM. This sequence originates from a human donor in good health. The sample taken for sequencing was PBMCs. V usage is TRBV28 and J usage is TRBJ1-2; 7 bases agree with TRBD1. This chain's CDR3 is CASSTGTANNYGYTF. For the CDR3, the DNA is TGTGCCAGCAGCACCGGGACAGCCAATAACTATGGCTACACCTTC.